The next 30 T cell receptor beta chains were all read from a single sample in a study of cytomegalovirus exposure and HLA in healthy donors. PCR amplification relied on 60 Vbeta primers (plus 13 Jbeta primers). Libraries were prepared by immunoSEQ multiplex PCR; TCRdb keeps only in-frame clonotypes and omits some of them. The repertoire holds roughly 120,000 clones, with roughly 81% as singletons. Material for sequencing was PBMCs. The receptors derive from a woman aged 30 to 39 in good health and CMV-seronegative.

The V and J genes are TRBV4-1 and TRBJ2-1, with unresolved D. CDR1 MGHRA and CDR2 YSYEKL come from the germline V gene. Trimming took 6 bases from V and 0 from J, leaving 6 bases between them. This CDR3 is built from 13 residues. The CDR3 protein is CASRPSSYNEQFF. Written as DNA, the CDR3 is TGCGCCAGCAGGCCGAGCTCCTACAATGAGCAGTTCTTC.

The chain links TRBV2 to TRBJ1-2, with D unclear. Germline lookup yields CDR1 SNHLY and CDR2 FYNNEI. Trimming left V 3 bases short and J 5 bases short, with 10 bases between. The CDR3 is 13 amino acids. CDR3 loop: CASSEPGGYGYTF. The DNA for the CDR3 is TGTGCCAGCAGTGAGCCAGGAGGGTATGGCTACACCTTC.

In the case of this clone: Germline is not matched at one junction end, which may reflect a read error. The CDR3 here is CAWSGLGQGTQYF. The CDR3 coding sequence is TGTGCCTGGAGTGGTTTGGGGCAAGGGACCCAGTACTTC. The chain has TRBV30 and TRBJ2-5; D possibly corresponds to TRBD1 (5 bases). Per the germline V gene, CDR1 is GTSNPN and CDR2 is SVGIG (reference sequence). This CDR3 contains 13 residues. Based on the CDR3 plus reference TRBV30 and TRBJ2-5, the full variable domain is SQTIHQWPATLVQPVGSPLSLECTVEGTSNPNLYWYRQAAGRGLQLLFYSVGIGQISSEVPQNLSASRPQDRQFILSSKKLLLSDSGFYLCAWSGLGQGTQYFGPGTRLLVL.

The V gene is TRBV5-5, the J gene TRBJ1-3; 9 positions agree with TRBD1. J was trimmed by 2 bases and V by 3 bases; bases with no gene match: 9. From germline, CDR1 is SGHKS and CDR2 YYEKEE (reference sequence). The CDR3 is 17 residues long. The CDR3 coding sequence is TGTGCCAGCAGCTCACTGGGACAGGGTTTAGCTGGAAACACCATATATTTT. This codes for CASSSLGQGLAGNTIYF.

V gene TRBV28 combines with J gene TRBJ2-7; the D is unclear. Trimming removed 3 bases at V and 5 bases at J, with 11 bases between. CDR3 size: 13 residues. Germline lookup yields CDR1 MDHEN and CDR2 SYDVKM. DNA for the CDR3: TGTGCCAGCAGTTTCCAGTATCATGACGAGCAGTACTTC. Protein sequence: CASSFQYHDEQYF.

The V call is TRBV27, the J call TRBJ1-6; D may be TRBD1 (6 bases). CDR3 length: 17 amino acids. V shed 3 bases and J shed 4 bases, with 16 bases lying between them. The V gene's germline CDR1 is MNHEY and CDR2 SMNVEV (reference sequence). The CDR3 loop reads CASSFITGSQYNSPLHF. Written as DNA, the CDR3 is TGTGCCAGCAGTTTCATAACAGGGAGCCAATATAATTCACCCCTCCACTTT.

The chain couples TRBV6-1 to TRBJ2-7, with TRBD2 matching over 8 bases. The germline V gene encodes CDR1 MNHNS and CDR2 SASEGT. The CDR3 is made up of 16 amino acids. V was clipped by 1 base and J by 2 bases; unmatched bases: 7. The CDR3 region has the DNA TGTGCCAGCAGTGAAGACGAGGGACTAGGGGCCTACGAGCAGTACTTC. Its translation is CASSEDEGLGAYEQYF.

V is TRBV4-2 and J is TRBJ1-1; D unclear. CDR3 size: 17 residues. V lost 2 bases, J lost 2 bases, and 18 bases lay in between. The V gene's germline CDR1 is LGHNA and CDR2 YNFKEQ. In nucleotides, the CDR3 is TGTGCCAGCAGCCAACCCCGAGGGTCCCTGGCAAACACTGAAGCTTTCTTT. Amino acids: CASSQPRGSLANTEAFF.

DNA of the CDR3: TGTGCCAGCAGCCGGACTAGCGGGAACAATGAGCAGTTCTTC. It encodes CASSRTSGNNEQFF. V is TRBV7-3 and J is TRBJ2-1; 12 bases match TRBD2. The junction had 1 base not matched to a gene; V was cut back by 5 bases and J by 5 bases. The CDR3 spans 14 residues. CDR1 is SGHTA and CDR2 is FQGTGA in the germline V gene.

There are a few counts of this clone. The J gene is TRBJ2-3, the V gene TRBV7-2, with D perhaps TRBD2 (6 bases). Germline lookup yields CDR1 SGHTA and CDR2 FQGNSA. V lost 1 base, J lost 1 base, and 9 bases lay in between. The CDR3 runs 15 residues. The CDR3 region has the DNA TGTGCCAGCAGCTTAGTGGCTAGCGGCACAGATACGCAGTATTTT. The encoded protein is CASSLVASGTDTQYF.

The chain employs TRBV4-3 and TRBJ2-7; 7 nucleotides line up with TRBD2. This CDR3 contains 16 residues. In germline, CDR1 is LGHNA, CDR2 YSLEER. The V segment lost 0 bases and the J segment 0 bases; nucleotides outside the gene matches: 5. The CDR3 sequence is CASSQDILASSYEQYF. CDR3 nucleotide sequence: TGCGCCAGCAGCCAAGATATACTAGCGAGCTCCTACGAGCAGTACTTC.

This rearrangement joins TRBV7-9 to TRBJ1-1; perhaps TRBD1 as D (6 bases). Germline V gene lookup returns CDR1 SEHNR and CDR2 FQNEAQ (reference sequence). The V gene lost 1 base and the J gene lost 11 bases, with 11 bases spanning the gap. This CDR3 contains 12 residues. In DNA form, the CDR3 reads TGTGCCAGCAGCTTAGAGGTCAGGGGCGCTTTCTTT. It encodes CASSLEVRGAFF.

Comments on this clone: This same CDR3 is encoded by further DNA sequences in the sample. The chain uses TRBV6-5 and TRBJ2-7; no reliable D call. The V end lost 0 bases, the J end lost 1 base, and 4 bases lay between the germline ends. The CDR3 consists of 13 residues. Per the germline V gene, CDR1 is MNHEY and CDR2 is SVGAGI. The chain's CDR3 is CASSYSSSYEQYF. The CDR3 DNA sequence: TGTGCCAGCAGTTACTCGTCTTCCTACGAGCAGTACTTC.

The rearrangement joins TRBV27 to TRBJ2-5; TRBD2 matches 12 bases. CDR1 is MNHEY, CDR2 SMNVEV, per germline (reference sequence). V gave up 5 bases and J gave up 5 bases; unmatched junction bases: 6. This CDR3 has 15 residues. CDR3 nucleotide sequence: TGTGCCAGCAGTATACTAGCGGGGGGATGGGAGACCCAGTACTTC. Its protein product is CASSILAGGWETQYF.

The CDR3 coding sequence is TGTGCCAGCAGCCAAGTGGGACGGGACGGGGGGAACACTGAAGCTTTCTTT. Translated, it gives CASSQVGRDGGNTEAFF. This chain joins TRBV4-2 and TRBJ1-1; D possibly corresponds to TRBD1 (5 bases). V gave up 1 base and J gave up 1 base, with 16 bases separating them. This CDR3 comprises 17 residues. CDR1 is LGHNA, CDR2 YNFKEQ, per germline.

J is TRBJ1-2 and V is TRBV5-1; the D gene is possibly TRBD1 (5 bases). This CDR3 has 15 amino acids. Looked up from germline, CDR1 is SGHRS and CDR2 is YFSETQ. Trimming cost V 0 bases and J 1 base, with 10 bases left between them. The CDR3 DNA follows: TGCGCCAGCAGCTTGGAGACAGCTAATAACTATGGCTACACCTTC. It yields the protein CASSLETANNYGYTF.

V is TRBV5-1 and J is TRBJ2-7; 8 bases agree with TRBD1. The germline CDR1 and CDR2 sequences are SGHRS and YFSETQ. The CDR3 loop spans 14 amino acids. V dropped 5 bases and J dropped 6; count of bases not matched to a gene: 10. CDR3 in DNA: TGCGCCAGCAGTCCCTGGGACAGGCGTTTCGAGCAGTACTTC. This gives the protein CASSPWDRRFEQYF.

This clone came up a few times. The CDR3 reads CASSVEFLNYGYTF. The DNA of the CDR3 is TGTGCCAGTAGTGTCGAATTTCTAAACTATGGCTACACCTTC. The gene calls are TRBV19 and TRBJ1-2, with no clear D. The CDR3 spans 14 residues. Looked up from germline, CDR1 is LNHDA and CDR2 is SQIVND (reference sequence). Trimming cost V 5 bases and J 2 bases, with 12 bases left between them.

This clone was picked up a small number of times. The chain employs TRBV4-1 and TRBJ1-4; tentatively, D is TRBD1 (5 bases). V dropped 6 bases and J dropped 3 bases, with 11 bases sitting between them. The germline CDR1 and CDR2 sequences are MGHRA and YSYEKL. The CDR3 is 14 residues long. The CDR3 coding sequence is TGCGCCAGCAGGCCGACAGTGGCTAATGAAAAACTGTTTTTT. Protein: CASRPTVANEKLFF.

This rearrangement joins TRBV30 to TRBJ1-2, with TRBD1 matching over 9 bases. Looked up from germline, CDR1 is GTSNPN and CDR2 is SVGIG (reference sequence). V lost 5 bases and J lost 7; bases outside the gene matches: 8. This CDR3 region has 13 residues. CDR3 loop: CAWFTGGAAGYTF. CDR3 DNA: TGTGCCTGGTTTACAGGGGGCGCGGCTGGCTACACCTTC.

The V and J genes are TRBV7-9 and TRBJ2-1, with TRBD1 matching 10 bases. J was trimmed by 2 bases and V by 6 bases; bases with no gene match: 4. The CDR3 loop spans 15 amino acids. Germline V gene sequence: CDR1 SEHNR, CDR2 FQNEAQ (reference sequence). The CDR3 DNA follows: TGTGCCAGCAGTCGGACAGGGGGTCCCTACAATGAGCAGTTCTTC. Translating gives CASSRTGGPYNEQFF.

CDR3 loop: CASSPRVGQGTGELFF. The CDR3 nucleotides read TGCGCCAGCAGCCCCCGGGTAGGACAGGGTACCGGGGAGCTGTTTTTT. This chain connects TRBV5-1 to TRBJ2-2; TRBD1 matches at 8 bases. Losses at the gene ends were 4 bases for V and 5 bases for J; bases not matched to a gene: 10. This CDR3 contains 16 residues. CDR1 SGHRS and CDR2 YFSETQ come from the germline V gene.

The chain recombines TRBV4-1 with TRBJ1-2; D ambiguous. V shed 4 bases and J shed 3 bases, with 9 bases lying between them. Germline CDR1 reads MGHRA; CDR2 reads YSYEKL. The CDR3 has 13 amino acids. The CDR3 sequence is CASSPGRDYGYTF. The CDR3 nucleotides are TGCGCCAGCAGCCCGGGGAGGGACTATGGCTACACCTTC.

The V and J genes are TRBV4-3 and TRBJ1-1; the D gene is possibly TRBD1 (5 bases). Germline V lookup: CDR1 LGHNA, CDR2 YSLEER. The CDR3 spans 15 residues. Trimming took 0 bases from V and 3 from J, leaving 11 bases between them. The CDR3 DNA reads TGCGCCAGCAGCCAAGATTGGGGCGGGGACACTGAAGCTTTCTTT. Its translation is CASSQDWGGDTEAFF.

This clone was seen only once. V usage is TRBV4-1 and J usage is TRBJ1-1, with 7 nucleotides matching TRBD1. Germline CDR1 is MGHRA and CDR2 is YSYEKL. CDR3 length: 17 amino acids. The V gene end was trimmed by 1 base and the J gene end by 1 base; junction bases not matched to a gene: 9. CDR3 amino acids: CASSQGAVGQKNTEAFF. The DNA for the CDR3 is TGCGCCAGCAGCCAAGGGGCCGTGGGACAGAAGAACACTGAAGCTTTCTTT.

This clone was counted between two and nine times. For the CDR3, the DNA is TGTGCCAGCAGCTTACGCCCTAGCGGGAGTGCAGATACGCAGTATTTT. Encoded protein: CASSLRPSGSADTQYF. The chain employs TRBV7-9 and TRBJ2-3, with TRBD2 matching over 10 bases. Looked up from germline, CDR1 is SEHNR and CDR2 is FQNEAQ (reference sequence). The V and J ends lost 2 bases and 4 bases, in that order; junction bases with no gene match: 6. The CDR3 contains 16 residues.

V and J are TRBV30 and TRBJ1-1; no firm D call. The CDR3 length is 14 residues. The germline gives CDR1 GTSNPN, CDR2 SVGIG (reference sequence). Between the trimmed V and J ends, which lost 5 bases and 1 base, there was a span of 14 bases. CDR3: CAWGPGEGNTEAFF. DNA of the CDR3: TGTGCCTGGGGGCCTGGGGAGGGGAACACTGAAGCTTTCTTT.

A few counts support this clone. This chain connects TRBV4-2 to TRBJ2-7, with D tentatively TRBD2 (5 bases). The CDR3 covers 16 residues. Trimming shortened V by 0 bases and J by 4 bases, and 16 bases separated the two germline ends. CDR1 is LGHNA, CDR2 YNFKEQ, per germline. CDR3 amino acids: CASSQDKQRAAYEQYF. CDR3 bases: TGTGCCAGCAGCCAAGACAAGCAGAGGGCGGCATACGAGCAGTACTTC.

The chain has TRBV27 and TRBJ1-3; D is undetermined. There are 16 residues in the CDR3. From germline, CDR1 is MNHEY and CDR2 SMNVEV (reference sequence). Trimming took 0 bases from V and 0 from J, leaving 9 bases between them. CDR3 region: CASSLSGRPSGNTIYF. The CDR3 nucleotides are TGTGCCAGCAGTTTATCGGGCAGACCCTCTGGAAACACCATATATTTT.

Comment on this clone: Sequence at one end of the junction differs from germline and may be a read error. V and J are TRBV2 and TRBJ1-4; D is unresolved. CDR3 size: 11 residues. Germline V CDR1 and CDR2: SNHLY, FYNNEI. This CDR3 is CASRAGSEGCF. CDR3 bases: TGTGCCAGCAGAGCCGGGAGCGAAGGCTGTTTT.